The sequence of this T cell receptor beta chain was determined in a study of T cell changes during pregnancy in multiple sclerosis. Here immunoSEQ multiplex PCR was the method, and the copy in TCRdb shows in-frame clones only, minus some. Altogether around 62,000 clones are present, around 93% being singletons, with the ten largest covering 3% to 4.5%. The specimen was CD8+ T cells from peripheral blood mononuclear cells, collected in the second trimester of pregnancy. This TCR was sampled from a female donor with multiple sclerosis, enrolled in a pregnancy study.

The CDR3 sequence is CASSLRGGLPNSPLHF. DNA of the CDR3: TGTGCCAGCAGCTTAAGAGGAGGATTGCCTAATTCACCCCTCCACTTT. V is TRBV7-2 and J is TRBJ1-6, with D unresolved. CDR1 SGHTA and CDR2 FQGNSA come from the germline V gene. CDR3 length: 16 amino acids. Trimming pared 2 bases from V and 6 bases from J, leaving 14 bases between.